Listed here is a single TCR beta chain. What it recognizes is unknown. The source of the sample is a study of shared clonotypes between healthy human individuals. Whole-study context: Donor ages ranged 18 to 49 years: a couple of women, a few men.

Donors, healthy HIV-negative adults, lacked recent acute infections or vaccinations. The study ran the assay at deep level. Only in-frame clones appear in the TCRdb table, and some are missing; sequencing was by immunoSEQ multiplex PCR. The table includes under 1,100,000 clones, roughly 74% detected once. Study-level results: Of the naive CD4 clonotypes, around 4.7% were shared across several donors.

The germline V gene encodes CDR1 LNHDA and CDR2 SQIVND (reference sequence). The CDR3 has 16 residues. V was shortened by 0 bases and J by 0 bases, with 9 bases between the two germline ends. Sequenced input: memory CD4+ T cells from PBMCs. Subset specified: CD45RA-negative fraction. The rearrangement uses TRBV19 and TRBJ1-5; D uncertain. The TCR was taken from a man between 18 and 29 years old in good health. Some clones in this sample may be carry-over from other donors' samples. This CDR3 is CASSIERVYSNQPQHF. CDR3 sequence (DNA): TGTGCCAGTAGTATAGAAAGGGTGTATAGCAATCAGCCCCAGCATTTT.